This is a list of T cell receptor beta chains from one sample in a study of shared clonotypes between healthy human individuals. Assay: immunoSEQ multiplex PCR; the TCRdb copy retains only in-frame clones and omits some. The table includes around 600,000 clones, roughly 98% detected once. The material sequenced was naive CD8+ T cells sorted from blood. Receptors were obtained from a young man in good health. Each CDR3 is given with its conserved first and last residue. A D gene is named only where the DNA matches it firmly. Not every row has a clone size; where given, it reads once, few, many or a size class.

V gene	D gene	J gene	clone size	CDR3 protein	CDR3 DNA
TRBV4-1	NA	TRBJ2-5	once	CASSQVGLAQETQYF	TGCGCCAGCAGCCAAGTCGGTCTAGCACAAGAGACCCAGTACTTC
TRBV5-1	TRBD2	TRBJ2-1	NA	CASSLDATSAYNEQFF	TGCGCCAGCAGCTTGGATGCGACTAGCGCATACAATGAGCAGTTCTTC
TRBV9	NA	TRBJ2-7	NA	CASSDSPGAGEQYF	TGTGCCAGCAGCGACTCTCCAGGGGCCGGCGAGCAGTACTTC
TRBV7-8	NA	TRBJ2-2	NA	CASSLVGLVAGELFF	TGTGCCAGCAGCTTAGTGGGTCTGGTAGCCGGGGAGCTGTTTTTT
TRBV4-1	NA	TRBJ2-7	NA	CASSPDRGRYEQYF	TGCGCCAGCAGCCCCGACCGGGGGCGGTACGAGCAGTACTTC
TRBV27	NA	TRBJ1-5	NA	CASSSFGQPQHF	TGTGCCAGCAGTTCGTTTGGTCAGCCCCAGCATTTT
TRBV19	NA	TRBJ1-5	NA	CASKWYEGSNQPQHF	TGTGCCAGTAAATGGTACGAGGGGAGCAATCAGCCCCAGCATTTT
TRBV28	NA	TRBJ2-1	NA	CASSPIFALGYNEQFF	TGTGCCAGCAGCCCGATTTTTGCGTTGGGTTACAATGAGCAGTTCTTC
TRBV11-2	TRBD1	TRBJ2-7	NA	CASSLGQGLTYEQYF	TGTGCCAGCAGCCTGGGACAGGGGTTAACCTACGAGCAGTACTTC
TRBV5-1	NA	TRBJ2-7	NA	CASSFGGGTYEQYF	TGCGCCAGCAGCTTCGGAGGGGGGACCTACGAGCAGTACTTC
TRBV4-1	TRBD2	TRBJ2-7	NA	CASSQGASGRYEQYF	TGCGCCAGCAGCCAAGGGGCTAGCGGGAGATACGAGCAGTACTTC
TRBV7-9	NA	TRBJ2-5	NA	CASSSGAETQYF	TGTGCCAGCAGCTCAGGGGCAGAGACCCAGTACTTC
TRBV7-9	NA	TRBJ2-3	NA	CASSFVLGTDTQYF	TGTGCCAGCAGCTTTGTTCTGGGGACAGATACGCAGTATTTT
TRBV7-9	NA	TRBJ2-7	NA	CASSLPSSYEQYF	TGTGCCAGCAGCCTCCCGTCTAGCTACGAGCAGTACTTC
TRBV7-6	NA	TRBJ1-4	once	CASSPQSPGRLEKLFF	TGTGCCAGCAGCCCGCAAAGTCCGGGGAGGCTGGAAAAACTGTTTTTT
TRBV19	TRBD2	TRBJ2-1	NA	CAGSGRPSNEQFF	TGTGCCGGTAGCGGGAGGCCGTCGAATGAGCAGTTCTTC
TRBV11-2	NA	TRBJ1-1	NA	CASSLSGGNTEAFF	TGTGCCAGCAGCTTATCGGGCGGGAACACTGAAGCTTTCTTT
TRBV27	NA	TRBJ1-1	NA	CASSLGFYTEAFF	TGTGCCAGCAGTTTGGGGTTCTACACTGAAGCTTTCTTT
TRBV4-3	TRBD2	TRBJ2-7	NA	CASSQGTSGTYEQYF	TGCGCCAGCAGCCAAGGGACTAGCGGAACCTACGAGCAGTACTTC
TRBV4-1	NA	TRBJ2-7	once	CASSQDKIEVSYEQYF	TGCGCCAGCAGCCAAGATAAAATCGAGGTCTCCTACGAGCAGTACTTC
TRBV2	NA	TRBJ2-1	NA	CASLLGEQFF	TGTGCCAGCCTCTTGGGTGAGCAGTTCTTC
TRBV11-2	NA	TRBJ2-1	NA	CASSQGDNEQFF	TGTGCCAGCAGCCAAGGGGACAATGAGCAGTTCTTC
TRBV9	TRBD2	TRBJ2-1	NA	CASSVGLAGVDEQFF	TGTGCCAGCAGCGTAGGGCTAGCGGGAGTCGATGAGCAGTTCTTC
TRBV4-1	TRBD2	TRBJ2-6	once	CASNMGGFPGANVLTF	TGCGCCAGCAATATGGGAGGGTTCCCTGGGGCCAACGTCCTGACTTTC
TRBV2	NA	TRBJ2-1	NA	CASRGQRWEQFF	TGTGCCAGCAGGGGACAAAGATGGGAGCAGTTCTTC
TRBV29-1	NA	TRBJ2-7	NA	CSVGRYSYEQYF	TGCAGCGTTGGGCGGTACTCCTACGAGCAGTACTTC
TRBV11-2	NA	TRBJ2-2	NA	CASSLAFRELFF	TGTGCCAGCAGCTTAGCTTTCCGGGAGCTGTTTTTT
TRBV4-1	NA	TRBJ2-3	NA	CATSDSQGADTQYF	TGCGCCACTTCAGATTCTCAAGGAGCAGATACGCAGTATTTT
TRBV27	NA	TRBJ2-7	NA	CASSLGRTYEQYF	TGTGCCAGCAGTTTAGGTCGAACCTACGAGCAGTACTTC
TRBV27	NA	TRBJ1-5	NA	CASSRTAWDQPQHF	TGTGCCAGCAGTCGGACAGCTTGGGATCAGCCCCAGCATTTT
TRBV5-1	NA	TRBJ2-7	NA	CASSLGGGSYEQYF	TGCGCCAGCAGCTTGGGAGGGGGCTCCTACGAGCAGTACTTC
TRBV4-3	NA	TRBJ1-5	NA	CASSQDLGSGQPQHF	TGCGCCAGCAGCCAAGATTTGGGATCGGGTCAGCCCCAGCATTTT
TRBV5-5	NA	TRBJ2-7	NA	CASSYRQAYEQYF	TGTGCCAGCAGCTATCGACAGGCTTACGAGCAGTACTTC
TRBV4-1	TRBD1	TRBJ2-3	NA	CASSQVTGADTQYF	TGCGCCAGCAGCCAGGTCACAGGGGCAGATACGCAGTATTTT
TRBV9	TRBD1	TRBJ2-7	NA	CASTPGQGFREQYF	TGTGCCAGCACTCCGGGACAGGGTTTTCGCGAGCAGTACTTC
TRBV9	NA	TRBJ1-5	NA	CASGGGTRPQHF	TGTGCCAGCGGTGGGGGGACGAGGCCCCAGCATTTT
TRBV4-1	NA	TRBJ2-1	NA	CASSHGQIYNEQFF	TGCGCCAGCAGCCACGGGCAGATATACAATGAGCAGTTCTTC
TRBV20-1	NA	TRBJ2-7	NA	CSASRGREAYF	TGCAGTGCTAGTAGGGGCAGGGAGGCGTACTTC
TRBV2	TRBD1	TRBJ2-7	NA	CASKARDRSSSYEQYF	TGTGCCAGCAAGGCCCGGGACAGGTCCAGCTCCTACGAGCAGTACTTC
TRBV5-6	TRBD2	TRBJ2-2	once	CASSFGLAGPTNTGELFF	TGTGCCAGCAGCTTCGGGCTAGCGGGCCCAACGAACACCGGGGAGCTGTTTTTT
TRBV10-3	NA	TRBJ2-3	NA	CAISGGSGGETDTQYF	TGTGCCATCAGTGGGGGTTCGGGCGGCGAGACAGATACGCAGTATTTT
TRBV7-9	TRBD2	TRBJ2-3	NA	CASSSLRTSGSADTQYF	TGTGCCAGCAGCTCGCTAAGGACTAGCGGGAGCGCAGATACGCAGTATTTT
TRBV10-1	TRBD1	TRBJ2-7	NA	CASSNDRAGPYEQYF	TGCGCCAGCAGCAACGACAGGGCTGGGCCCTACGAGCAGTACTTC
TRBV28	NA	TRBJ2-6	once	CASRGGLDAGANVLTF	TGTGCCAGCAGGGGTGGGTTGGATGCTGGGGCCAACGTCCTGACTTTC
TRBV27	TRBD2	TRBJ2-1	NA	CASLRGGGVHNEQFF	TGTGCCAGCCTCCGGGGGGGAGGGGTCCACAATGAGCAGTTCTTC
TRBV27	NA	TRBJ1-5	NA	CASSLRDPNQPQHF	TGTGCCAGCAGTCTCCGGGATCCCAATCAGCCCCAGCATTTT
TRBV5-1	NA	TRBJ1-5	NA	CASSPAVLPQHF	TGCGCCAGCAGCCCCGCGGTCTTGCCCCAGCATTTT
TRBV30	TRBD1	TRBJ2-5	NA	CAWSLGQNQETQYF	TGTGCCTGGAGTCTGGGACAGAACCAAGAGACCCAGTACTTC
TRBV10-3	TRBD1	TRBJ2-7	NA	CAIKGQGGIYEQYF	TGTGCCATCAAGGGACAGGGAGGCATTTACGAGCAGTACTTC
TRBV28	NA	TRBJ1-5	NA	CASSLRIKNSNQPQHF	TGTGCCAGCAGTTTGCGGATTAAAAATAGCAATCAGCCCCAGCATTTT
TRBV7-8	NA	TRBJ2-5	NA	CASSLEGQETQYF	TGTGCCAGCAGCTTAGAGGGACAAGAGACCCAGTACTTC
TRBV9	TRBD1	TRBJ2-2	NA	CASSVPKQGANTGELFF	TGTGCCAGCAGCGTACCTAAACAGGGGGCTAACACCGGGGAGCTGTTTTTT
TRBV2	TRBD1	TRBJ2-7	NA	CASSISGTGVTYEQYF	TGTGCCAGCAGTATCTCCGGGACAGGGGTAACCTACGAGCAGTACTTC
TRBV27	NA	TRBJ1-1	NA	CASSPLRVLNTEAFF	TGTGCCAGCAGTCCCCTCAGGGTTTTGAACACTGAAGCTTTCTTT
TRBV30	NA	TRBJ1-2	NA	CAWSNTQNYGYTF	TGTGCCTGGAGCAACACCCAAAACTATGGCTACACCTTC